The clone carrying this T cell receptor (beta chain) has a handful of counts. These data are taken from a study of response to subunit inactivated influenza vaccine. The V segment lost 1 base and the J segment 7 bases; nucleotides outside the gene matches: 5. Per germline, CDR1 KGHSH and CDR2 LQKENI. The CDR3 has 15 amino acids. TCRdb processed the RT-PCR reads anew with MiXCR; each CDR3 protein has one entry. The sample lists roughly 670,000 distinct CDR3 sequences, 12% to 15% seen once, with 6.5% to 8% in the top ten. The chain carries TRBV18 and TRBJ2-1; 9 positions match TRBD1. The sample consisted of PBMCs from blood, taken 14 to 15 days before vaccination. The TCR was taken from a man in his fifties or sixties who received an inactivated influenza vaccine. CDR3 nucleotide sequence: TGTGCCAGCTCACCACGGGGGACAGGGTCTAATGAGCAGTTCTTC. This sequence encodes CASSPRGTGSNEQFF.